The 14 T cell receptor beta chains presented below share a single source sample, sequenced in a study of vaccination and CD4 T cells after COVID-19. The antigens for these receptors are not known. Oncomine TCR Beta short-read sequencing was applied to DNA from cultured CD4+ T cells. TCRdb analysed the PCR reads with MiXCR anew, one entry per CDR3 protein. The profile shows approximately 18,000 distinct CDR3 sequences, less than 70% of them singletons. Specified treatment: approximately nine-day PBMC culture with coronavirus spike peptide pools or control peptides (ViraFEST assay). Sequenced input: CD4+ T cells from blood, cultured in vitro. The origin of the receptors is a human donor who had recovered from COVID-19.

This clonotype was seen once. This rearrangement joins TRBV7-9 to TRBJ2-7; a weak D match, TRBD1 (7 bases). With 6 bases removed from V and 4 bases from J, the gap between germline ends came to 22 bases. CDR1 and CDR2 from the germline V gene are SEHNR and FQNEAQ (reference sequence). This CDR3 region has 16 residues. CDR3 loop: CASSRAAGGGLYEQYF. The CDR3 nucleotides are TGTGCCAGCAGTCGGGCGGCTGGAGGGGGCCTATACGAGCAGTACTTC.

This clonotype has just a few counts. This chain uses TRBV20-1 with TRBJ2-5; 9 nucleotides line up with TRBD1. Germline V CDR1 and CDR2: DFQATT, SNEGSKA (reference sequence). This CDR3 is 18 amino acids long. Germline trimming cut 2 bases from V and 2 bases from J; bases unmatched to any gene: 15. The CDR3 reads CSARSRYRGLEIQETQYF. In DNA, the CDR3 is TGCAGTGCTAGATCGAGGTACAGGGGGCTCGAAATTCAAGAGACCCAGTACTTC.

The chain uses TRBV11-2 and TRBJ2-7, with D unresolved. The V gene's germline CDR1 is SGHAT and CDR2 FQNNGV. The CDR3 runs 11 residues. Trimming removed 3 bases at V and 4 bases at J, with 4 bases between. CDR3 amino acids: CASSFIYEQYF. The DNA for the CDR3 is TGTGCCAGCAGCTTTATATACGAGCAGTACTTC.

The genes are TRBV20-1 and TRBJ1-1, with D perhaps matching TRBD1 (6 bases). The germline gives CDR1 DFQATT, CDR2 SNEGSKA (reference sequence). The CDR3 totals 15 residues. Trimming removed 0 bases from V and 1 base from J, with 12 bases in between. The CDR3 loop is CSAREGGGQNTEAFF. CDR3 DNA: TGCAGTGCTAGAGAAGGGGGGGGGCAGAACACTGAAGCTTTCTTT.

This clonotype appeared a few times. V and J are TRBV27 and TRBJ1-5, with D perhaps TRBD1 (5 bases). The length of the CDR3 is 13 residues. Germline V gene lookup returns CDR1 MNHEY and CDR2 SMNVEV (reference sequence). V was pared by 5 bases and J by 5 bases, with 10 bases between. CDR3 in DNA: TGTGCCAGCAGTCTATGGGGGGATCAGCCCCAGCATTTT. This translates into CASSLWGDQPQHF.

The sample holds a few counts of this clonotype. This rearrangement joins TRBV19 to TRBJ1-5; no firm D call. Trimming took 7 bases from V and 0 from J, leaving 10 bases between them. CDR3 length: 14 residues. The germline gives CDR1 LNHDA, CDR2 SQIVND (reference sequence). As DNA, the CDR3 is TGTGCCAGTAATGTGGGATATAGCAATCAGCCCCAGCATTTT. As protein: CASNVGYSNQPQHF.

The chain combines TRBV29-1 with TRBJ1-1; 7 bases are shared with TRBD1. V shed 6 bases, J shed 4 bases, and the junction held 8 bases outside the gene matches. The germline V gene encodes CDR1 SQVTM and CDR2 ANQGSEA. The CDR3 totals 13 residues. The CDR3 here is CSVTTGALTEAFF. In nucleotides, the CDR3 is TGCAGCGTAACAACAGGGGCTCTCACTGAAGCTTTCTTT.

The chain uses TRBV6-1 and TRBJ2-1; 7 bases are shared with TRBD2. V dropped 6 bases and J dropped 4; count of bases not matched to a gene: 3. The germline CDR1 and CDR2 sequences are MNHNS and SASEGT. The CDR3 has 13 residues. The CDR3 DNA is TGTGCCAGCAGGATAGCGGGTTACAATGAGCAGTTCTTC. It specifies CASRIAGYNEQFF.

V is TRBV20-1 and J is TRBJ2-6, with D tentatively TRBD2 (7 bases). Germline loops: CDR1 DFQATT, CDR2 SNEGSKA (reference sequence). The CDR3 runs 16 residues. Trimming cost V 1 base and J 3 bases, with 13 bases left between them. CDR3 protein: CSARVGGGYGANVLTF. Written as DNA, the CDR3 is TGCAGTGCTAGAGTGGGAGGGGGTTATGGGGCCAACGTCCTGACTTTC.

The chain couples TRBV25-1 to TRBJ1-6; D is perhaps TRBD1 (6 bases). Trimming removed 7 bases from V and 7 bases from J, with 14 bases in between. Germline assignment: CDR1 MGHDK and CDR2 SYGVNS. The CDR3 is 14 residues long. CDR3 residues: CASTQGLANSPLHF. Written as DNA, the CDR3 is TGTGCCAGCACTCAGGGGTTAGCGAATTCACCCCTCCACTTT.

The chain employs TRBV4-2 and TRBJ2-7; D is unclear. Germline-derived CDR1 and CDR2 are LGHNA and YNFKEQ. The V gene lost 1 base and the J gene lost 1 base, with 11 bases spanning the gap. This CDR3 has 15 residues. The CDR3 DNA reads TGTGCCAGCAGCCAAGTATTGACGGATTCCTACGAGCAGTACTTC. This translates into CASSQVLTDSYEQYF.

The chain has TRBV10-3 and TRBJ1-2, with 7 nucleotides matching TRBD1. The germline gives CDR1 ENHRY, CDR2 SYGVKD. V was pared by 7 bases and J by 4 bases, with 9 bases of the junction left unmatched. The CDR3 contains 14 residues. The CDR3, as DNA: TGTGCCATCAACCCAACCCAGGGGGGCTATGGCTACACCTTC. Translation gives CAINPTQGGYGYTF.

J is TRBJ2-3 and V is TRBV20-1, with D possibly matching TRBD2 (5 bases). V was trimmed by 2 bases and J by 2 bases, leaving 14 bases between them. CDR3 length equals 15 residues. The germline gives CDR1 DFQATT, CDR2 SNEGSKA (reference sequence). The CDR3 spells CSARTSQYLTDTQYF. The CDR3 nucleotides read TGCAGTGCTAGAACTAGTCAATATCTCACAGATACGCAGTATTTT.

The chain joins TRBV15 to TRBJ1-3, with TRBD1 as a possible D gene (5 bases). CDR1 and CDR2 (germline): LNHNV, YYDKDF (reference sequence). Trimming stripped 2 bases from V and 1 base from J, with 9 bases between. CDR3 length: 15 residues. The CDR3 bases are TGTGCCACCAGCAGAAGATCAGGGTCTGGAAACACCATATATTTT. It yields the protein CATSRRSGSGNTIYF.